A selection of T cell receptor beta chains follows, all from one sample in a study of molecular identifiers for immune sequencing clone quantification. TCRdb passed the PCR reads through MiXCR, listing each CDR3 protein once. The data show about 510,000 distinct CDR3 sequences, around 21% seen once. Sequencing was done on a sample of naive CD8+ T cells from blood, with Jurkat cell RNA spiked in. These receptors were collected from a human donor in good health. Some libraries in this study had Jurkat cell RNA spiked in. The CDR3 runs from the conserved cysteine through the conserved F or W. A D gene is named only where the DNA matches it firmly. The listing skips clone size in some rows; elsewhere it reads once, few, many or a size class.

d_gene	abundance	v_gene	j_gene	CDR3nt	CDR3aa
NA	many	TRBV24-1	TRBJ1-1	TGTGCCACCAGAGACAGCGGCCACACTGAAGCTTTCTTT	CATRDSGHTEAFF
TRBD2	many	TRBV20-1	TRBJ2-7	TGCAGTGCTAGTTTTAGCGGGGGTTACGGCTACGAGCAGTACTTC	CSASFSGGYGYEQYF
TRBD2	many	TRBV20-1	TRBJ2-3	TGCAGTGCTAGAGACTGGACTAGCGGAAGCACAGATACGCAGTATTTT	CSARDWTSGSTDTQYF
NA	many	TRBV9	TRBJ1-6	TGTGCCAGCAACGTAGGAGCCGCGACGGATCCCCTCCACTTT	CASNVGAATDPLHF
NA	many	TRBV2	TRBJ1-5	TGTGCCAGCAGTGAGAAGACTGTTCAGCCCCAGCATTTT	CASSEKTVQPQHF
NA	few	TRBV5-6	TRBJ2-7	TGTGCCAGCAGCTTGGACGCTGGGGCAGGGATCCTCTACGAGCAGTACTTC	CASSLDAGAGILYEQYF
TRBD2	many	TRBV4-2	TRBJ2-3	TGTGCCAGCAGCCAAGATAGTCTAGCGGGAACAGATACGCAGTATTTT	CASSQDSLAGTDTQYF
TRBD2	many	TRBV20-1	TRBJ2-3	TGCAGTGCTAGAGATTGGGGACTAGCGGGAGGCGGGGCAGATACGCAGTATTTT	CSARDWGLAGGGADTQYF
NA	many	TRBV7-9	TRBJ2-3	TGTGCCAGCAGCCTTGGAGGGGTTGGGACAGATACGCAGTATTTT	CASSLGGVGTDTQYF
TRBD2	NA	TRBV19	TRBJ2-3	TGTGCCAGTAACGCGGGGGGGGTAGATACGCAGTATTTT	CASNAGGVDTQYF
TRBD1	few	TRBV13	TRBJ1-2	TGTGCCAGCAGCTTAACCTCCGGGACAGGACGCCATGGGGGCTACACCTTC	CASSLTSGTGRHGGYTF
TRBD2	many	TRBV28	TRBJ2-5	TGTGCCAGCAGTCCCCATTACAGCGGGACGTACCAAGAGACCCAGTACTTC	CASSPHYSGTYQETQYF
TRBD1	many	TRBV20-1	TRBJ1-4	TGCAGTGCTGTGGACAGGGCGATGGCAACTAATGAAAAACTGTTTTTT	CSAVDRAMATNEKLFF
TRBD1	many	TRBV5-6	TRBJ1-1	TGTGCCAGCAGCTTGGGACAGGGCACCCAAGCTTTCTTT	CASSLGQGTQAFF